The present T cell receptor (beta chain) was sequenced within a study of immune characterization of retroperitoneal liposarcoma. The CDR3 extends over 14 amino acids. The germline gives CDR1 SGHVS, CDR2 FQNEAQ. Trimming removed 0 bases at V and 13 bases at J, with 16 bases between. A single record per CDR3 protein comes from TCRdb applying MiXCR to the PCR reads. The table has 10,000 to 12,000 distinct CDR3 sequences, under 35% seen once. The specimen sequenced was tumor tissue. The sequence was obtained from a male donor with retroperitoneal liposarcoma. The chain is built from TRBV7-8 and TRBJ2-1; D gene unclear. The CDR3 coding sequence is TGTGCCAGCAGCTTAGCGGTAGAACAAGAGACCCAGTTCTTC. Translating it yields CASSLAVEQETQFF.